The table lists the clone carrying this T cell receptor beta chain with many counts. Its antigen is not identified. The PBMCs were taken from about 9.7 ml of fresh peripheral blood. The V and J ends lost 4 bases and 9 bases, in that order; junction bases with no gene match: 11. This CDR3 contains 15 residues. CDR1 SGDLS and CDR2 YYNGEE come from the germline V gene. The source material, RNA transcripts, was used to amplify TCR beta CDR3 regions. First-round RT-PCR of the TCR CDR3 relied on the HTBI primer set. TCRdb reprocessed the multiplex PCR reads with MiXCR, giving one entry per CDR3 protein. The sample contains some 600,000 distinct CDR3 sequences, around 14% of which appear only once. These data belong to a study of T cells in Graves' hyperthyroidism and ophthalmopathy. Across the study: Once the initial diagnosis was made, peripheral blood was obtained before any treatment.

General study findings and limits: Ophthalmopathy stood apart from stable hyperthyroidism in a 13 V-J model. Blood samples included most of the expanded thyroid clonotypes exceeding 0.001.

This receptor was identified in a woman aged 30 to 39 with Graves' hyperthyroidism that later progressed to Graves' ophthalmopathy. V usage is TRBV9 and J usage is TRBJ2-1; 9 bases fit TRBD1. Sample: blood. The CDR3 region has the DNA TGTGCCAGCAGCCTTGGGGACAGGGCCATCATTGAGCAGTTCTTC. It is translated as CASSLGDRAIIEQFF. Full variable domain (outside the CDR3, taken from reference TRBV9 and TRBJ2-1): DSGVTQTPKHLITATGQRVTLRCSPRSGDLSVYWYQQSLDQGLQFLIQYYNGEERAKGNILERFSAQQFPDLHSELNLSSLELGDSALYFCASSLGDRAIIEQFFGPGTRLTVL.